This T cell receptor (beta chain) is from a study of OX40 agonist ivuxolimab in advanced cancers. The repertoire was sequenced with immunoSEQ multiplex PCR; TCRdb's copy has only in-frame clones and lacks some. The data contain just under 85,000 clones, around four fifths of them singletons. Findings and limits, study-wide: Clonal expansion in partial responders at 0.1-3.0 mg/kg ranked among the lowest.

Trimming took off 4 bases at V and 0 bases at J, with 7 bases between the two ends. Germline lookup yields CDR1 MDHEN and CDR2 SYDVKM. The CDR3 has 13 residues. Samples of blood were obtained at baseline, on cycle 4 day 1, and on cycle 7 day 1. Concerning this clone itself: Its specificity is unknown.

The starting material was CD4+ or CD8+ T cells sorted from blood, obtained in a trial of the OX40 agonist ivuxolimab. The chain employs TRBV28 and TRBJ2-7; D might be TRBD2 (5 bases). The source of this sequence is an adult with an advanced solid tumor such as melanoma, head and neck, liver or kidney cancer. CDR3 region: CASSSGSSYEQYV. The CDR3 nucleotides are TGTGCCAGCAGTTCGGGGAGCTCCTACGAGCAGTACGTC.